The rows below give T cell receptor beta chains drawn from one sample of a study of siplizumab effects on memory and regulatory T cells. The data were produced by immunoSEQ multiplex PCR, yet TCRdb's version contains in-frame clones alone and is incomplete. The data contain approximately 100,000 clones, 93% of them seen just once; the ten biggest clones take up 0.55% to 0.8%. The specimen was Tregs sorted from blood. These receptors all stem from a human donor in good health. Both conserved end residues are part of each CDR3. The D gene is left open where the match is weak. The size entry is marked missing in some rows and otherwise reads once, few, many or a size class.

NA	TRBV5-8	TRBJ2-5	NA	TGTGCCAGCAGCTTGCGGGGTTTAGAGACCCAGTACTTC	CASSLRGLETQYF
NA	TRBV25-1	TRBJ1-5	NA	TGTGCCAGCAGTGAATTTACAGTCAATCAGCCCCAGCATTTT	CASSEFTVNQPQHF
once	TRBV5-6	TRBJ2-7	NA	TGTGCCAGCAGCTTGGCTCTCTACGAGCAGTACTTC	CASSLALYEQYF
NA	TRBV29-1	TRBJ2-1	TRBD1	TGCAGCGTAGTGACAGGGGTCAATGAGCAGTTCTTC	CSVVTGVNEQFF
few	TRBV15	TRBJ1-5	NA	TGTGCCACCAGCAGAGACCCGGGTCAGCCCCAGCATTTT	CATSRDPGQPQHF
NA	TRBV10-1	TRBJ1-5	NA	TGCGCCAGCAGTGGGAGTAAACGCTGGAACCGTGACAATCAGCCCCAGCATTTT	CASSGSKRWNRDNQPQHF
NA	TRBV6-5	TRBJ1-3	NA	TGTGCCAGCAGTTACTCAGGGCGCAACACCATATATTTT	CASSYSGRNTIYF
once	TRBV15	TRBJ2-5	NA	TGTGCCACCAGCAGAGATTTCGGCAACCAAGAGACCCAGTACTTC	CATSRDFGNQETQYF
NA	TRBV5-4	TRBJ1-3	NA	TGTGCCAGCAGCTTGGAGGGGGGCTCTGGAAACACCATATATTTT	CASSLEGGSGNTIYF
NA	TRBV14	TRBJ1-3	NA	TGTGCCAGCAGCCAAGATTTGGGAAACACCATATATTTT	CASSQDLGNTIYF
NA	TRBV7-9	TRBJ2-3	NA	TGTGCCAGCAGCTTAGCGAGGAGAACTAGCCCGGTGGATACGCAGTATTTT	CASSLARRTSPVDTQYF
once	TRBV30	TRBJ2-1	NA	TGTGCCTGGAGTGTCTGGGTCCCAGGAAATGAGCAGTTCTTC	CAWSVWVPGNEQFF
NA	TRBV9	TRBJ2-3	TRBD2	TGTGCCCGCAGCGGTCTTGGGGGCGGAGCGGGGGGGCGGTATACGCAGTATTTT	CARSGLGGGAGGRYTQYF
NA	TRBV4-1	TRBJ2-3	TRBD2	TGCGCCAGCAGCCAAGAACTAGCGGGGCGCACAGATACGCAGTATTTT	CASSQELAGRTDTQYF
NA	TRBV18	TRBJ1-4	TRBD1	TGTGCCAGCTCATCGGACAGGGGGCCAGGAGAAAAACTGTTTTTT	CASSSDRGPGEKLFF
NA	TRBV6-5	TRBJ1-2	NA	TGTGCCAGCAGTTGGGGCGGGACCCTGACTGGCTACACCTTC	CASSWGGTLTGYTF
NA	TRBV30	TRBJ1-6	TRBD1	TGTGCCTGGAGGGCCAGGACAGGGTCTAATTCACCCCTCCACTTT	CAWRARTGSNSPLHF
once	TRBV7-6	TRBJ2-1	NA	TGTGCCAGCAGCTTAGCGTGGGGAGTGAGGGGGCAGTTCTTC	CASSLAWGVRGQFF
NA	TRBV7-2	TRBJ1-4	NA	TGTGCCAGCAGCGAAGCGGGCGGATCTAATGAAAAACTGTTTTTT	CASSEAGGSNEKLFF
NA	TRBV7-2	TRBJ2-7	NA	TGTGCCAGCAGCTTAGACTACGAGCAGTACTTC	CASSLDYEQYF
NA	TRBV7-6	TRBJ2-7	TRBD1	TGTGCCAGCAGCGCCCACGTGGGGACAGGGTACTACGAGCAGTACTTC	CASSAHVGTGYYEQYF
NA	TRBV9	TRBJ2-1	TRBD2	TGTGCCAGCAGCGTAGGACTAGCGGGAGGCTCGTTTCAGTTCTTC	CASSVGLAGGSFQFF
once	TRBV2	TRBJ2-7	NA	TGTGCCAGCGTCCCAGGGGTCGGCGAGCAGTACTTC	CASVPGVGEQYF
NA	TRBV10-2	TRBJ2-7	NA	TGCGCCAGCAGTCGGATTGGGACTTCTTACGAGCAGTACTTC	CASSRIGTSYEQYF